This T cell receptor beta chain derives from a study of cytomegalovirus exposure and HLA in healthy donors (dated by TCRdb to 2016 to 2017). A note on the overall study: The 666 repertoires of the first cohort and the approximately 110 validation repertoires were produced on the same platform, according to a later analysis. The study aimed to test whether signatures of past pathogen exposure could be identified by cataloging public T cell receptors. Along with the approximately 700-subject first cohort, a separate validation cohort of 120 different subjects was used. High-throughput TCR immunosequencing, statistical association of individual TCRs with disease status, and machine learning were combined to predict cytomegalovirus infection status.

Separate from the approximately 730-subject first cohort, the validation cohort of about 130 subjects was the group to which the donors belonged. This clone was seen only once. Its antigen is currently not known. Base quality data are lacking; no much larger clone is found one base away. Including the terminal cysteine and phenylalanine, the CDR3 comprises 15 residues. Only the CDR3 DNA stays, 45 bases, in frame from base 1. V is pruned by 3 bases and J by 2 bases, leaving 5 bases of the junction without a gene match. CDR1 and CDR2 were assigned from the germline V gene as SGHAT and FQNNGV. The library came from the immunoSEQ multiplex PCR assay. Regarding the original processing steps: To diagnose cytomegalovirus status from the catalog of TCR beta chain sequences, a statistical classification framework was built. TCRdb's version of the immuneACCESS table is confined to in-frame rearrangements and falls short of the full clone set. An unresolved V gene accounts for under half of the shortfall where checked; the remainder is of unknown origin. V and J calls and clone size follow that table, whereas D and trimming were derived from the DNA. Within this sample are 100,000 to 150,000 clones, with nearly 90% of them counted one time only. Approximately 1.2% of the sample is taken by the ten largest.

Overall study outcomes, separate from this receptor: While some public TCRs were present in many individuals, most TCR sequences turned up only very rarely across donors. Three of the identified cytomegalovirus-associated TCR beta chains were confirmed in vitro to be specific for cytomegalovirus antigens. The classifier was reported to diagnose cytomegalovirus status with high specificity and sensitivity in both the original and validation cohorts. According to the authors, the approach could potentially be generalized to other disease states and immunological phenotypes. In a later analysis, TCRs clustered in the first cohort were found to also tend to co-occur in the roughly 110 validation repertoires, with 90% to 95% of cluster scores above 0. A later analysis lacked HLA typing for the validation cohort, so it scored co-occurrence in that cohort across all 110 or so repertoires. The study listed 150 to 200 TCR beta chains as associated with cytomegalovirus.

This receptor was obtained from a woman in her late teens or twenties in good health and CMV-seronegative. The chain uses TRBV11-2 and TRBJ2-7; 9 junctional bases match TRBD1. The sequenced sample consisted of PBMCs. The DNA reads as follows: TGTGCCAGCAGCTTGTTACAGGGGGCTGCCTACGAGCAGTACTTC. It codes for CASSLLQGAAYEQYF.